Shown below are 14 T cell receptor beta chains from a single sample sequenced in a study of blood T cell repertoires in COVID-19. Only in-frame clones appear in the TCRdb table, and some are missing; sequencing was by immunoSEQ multiplex PCR. The data contain over 100,000 clones, approximately 82% of them seen just once; the ten biggest clones take up 9.5% to 10%. The material sequenced was peripheral blood. The receptors were gathered from a man between 60 and 70 years old with active or convalescent COVID-19.

As for this clone: The same CDR3 also results from other DNA sequences found in this sample. The V gene is TRBV7-2, the J gene TRBJ2-5; 10 bases are a match to TRBD2. J gave up 5 bases and V 5 bases, and 5 bases lay outside the gene matches. The germline CDR1 and CDR2 sequences are SGHTA and FQGNSA. This CDR3 comprises 14 residues. The CDR3 loop is CASSRSGRGETQYF. CDR3 sequence (DNA): TGTGCCAGCAGCCGGAGCGGGAGGGGGGAGACCCAGTACTTC.

The chain carries TRBV7-8 and TRBJ2-1; 8 bases are a match to TRBD2. V was pared by 2 bases and J by 2 bases, with 2 bases of the junction left unmatched. The CDR3 contains 15 residues. Germline V CDR1 and CDR2: SGHVS, FQNEAQ. The CDR3 loop is CASSLREGAYNEQFF. DNA for the CDR3: TGTGCCAGCAGCTTACGGGAGGGGGCCTACAATGAGCAGTTCTTC.

Comments on this clone: A read error may account for a junction end that differs from germline. V is TRBV6-4 and J is TRBJ2-2; D may be TRBD2 (6 bases). The germline gives CDR1 MRHNA, CDR2 SNTAGT. The CDR3 has 15 amino acids. This CDR3 is CASSPSEVGTRELFF. CDR3 bases: TGTGCCAGCAGTCCTAGCGAAGTGGGCACCAGGGAGCTGTTTTTT.

The V and J genes are TRBV13 and TRBJ2-7, with TRBD2 matching 8 bases. With V trimmed by 5 bases and J by 3 bases, 6 bases remained unmatched. Germline CDR1 is PRHDT and CDR2 is FYEKMQ (reference sequence). The CDR3 sequence is 14 residues long. In DNA, the CDR3 is TGTGCCAGCAGCCTAGCGGGCGGGAGCTACGAGCAGTACTTC. This codes for CASSLAGGSYEQYF. The full variable domain, in which reference TRBV13 and TRBJ2-7 provide the parts outside the CDR3, is AAGVIQSPRHLIKEKRETATLKCYPIPRHDTVYWYQQGPGQDPQFLISFYEKMQSDKGSIPDRFSAQQFSDYHSELNMSSLELGDSALYFCASSLAGGSYEQYFGPGTRLTVT.

The J gene is TRBJ2-7, the V gene TRBV19; 8 bases are shared with TRBD2. The length of the CDR3 is 14 residues. Per germline, CDR1 LNHDA and CDR2 SQIVND (reference sequence). J was trimmed by 6 bases and V by 8 bases; bases with no gene match: 12. CDR3 sequence (DNA): TGTGCCAGTTCCCCATCGACTAGCGTGAGCGAGCAGTACGTC. It translates to CASSPSTSVSEQYV.

CDR3 in amino acids: CASSSAVQGALTAFF. CDR3 nucleotides: TGCGCCAGCAGCAGCGCTGTACAGGGGGCACTAACGGCTTTCTTT. The chain is built from TRBV5-1 and TRBJ1-1; 9 nucleotides line up with TRBD1. Germline-derived CDR1 and CDR2 are SGHRS and YFSETQ. The CDR3 covers 15 residues. V shed 4 bases and J 11 bases; nucleotides not matched to a gene: 15.

The chain carries TRBV3-1 (or the pseudogene TRBV3-2) and TRBJ2-7; TRBD2 aligns across 7 bases. This CDR3 comprises 14 residues. J was trimmed by 3 bases and V by 6 bases; bases with no gene match: 8. Per the germline V gene, CDR1 is LGHDT and CDR2 is YNNKEL (reference sequence). Written as DNA, the CDR3 is TGTGCCAGCAGACCTAGCGGATTTAACTACGAGCAGTACTTC. This translates into CASRPSGFNYEQYF.

The V gene is TRBV27, the J gene TRBJ2-1; possible D gene TRBD2, 6 bases. The V end lost 1 base, the J end lost 7 bases, and 11 bases lay between the germline ends. The CDR3 has 14 residues. Per the germline V gene, CDR1 is MNHEY and CDR2 is SMNVEV (reference sequence). CDR3 coding DNA: TGTGCCAGCAGTTTATTTCAGGAGGGTAATGAGCAGTTCTTC. This gives the protein CASSLFQEGNEQFF.

The rearrangement uses TRBV5-1 and TRBJ2-1; a weak D match, TRBD2 (6 bases). With 0 bases removed from V and 6 bases from J, the gap between germline ends came to 10 bases. The CDR3 has 14 residues. Germline V gene sequence: CDR1 SGHRS, CDR2 YFSETQ. The CDR3 sequence is CASSLADSGNEQFF. DNA for the CDR3: TGCGCCAGCAGCTTGGCTGATAGCGGCAATGAGCAGTTCTTC.

The CDR3 region has the DNA TGTGCCAGCAGCTATCGACAGGGGCAGTCGAAGGGTACGCAGTATTTT. Translation: CASSYRQGQSKGTQYF. The chain is built from TRBV7-2 and TRBJ2-3; 8 bases match TRBD1. The CDR3 is 16 residues long. CDR1 and CDR2 (germline): SGHTA, FQGNSA. Losses at the gene ends were 4 bases for V and 8 bases for J; bases not matched to a gene: 14.

This clone has only a few counts. The genes are TRBV19 and TRBJ1-5, with D hard to call. Trimming removed 3 bases at V and 7 bases at J, with 10 bases between. The CDR3 contains 13 residues. The germline V gene has CDR1 LNHDA and CDR2 SQIVND (reference sequence). The CDR3 DNA sequence: TGTGCCAGTAGTATGTTCGCGGGACAGCCCCAGCATTTT. It encodes CASSMFAGQPQHF. Full variable domain (outside the CDR3, taken from reference TRBV19 and TRBJ1-5): DGGITQSPKYLFRKEGQNVTLSCEQNLNHDAMYWYRQDPGQGLRLIYYSQIVNDFQKGDIAEGYSVSREKKESFPLTVTSAQKNPTAFYLCASSMFAGQPQHFGDGTRLSIL.

The chain recombines TRBV30 with TRBJ1-4, with D perhaps TRBD1 (6 bases). V was shortened by 2 bases and J by 4 bases, with 14 bases between the two germline ends. From germline, CDR1 is GTSNPN and CDR2 SVGIG (reference sequence). This CDR3 is built from 15 residues. CDR3 residues: CAWSPPDSLNEKLFF. CDR3 DNA: TGTGCCTGGAGTCCCCCGGACAGCCTTAATGAAAAACTGTTTTTT.

J is TRBJ1-2 and V is TRBV13; D may be TRBD1 (6 bases). Trimming took 3 bases from V and 1 from J, leaving 12 bases between them. This CDR3 has 15 amino acids. Germline V lookup: CDR1 PRHDT, CDR2 FYEKMQ (reference sequence). The CDR3 coding sequence is TGTGCCAGCAGCTTGGCGTTAGGGGGTAACTATGGCTACACCTTC. It yields the protein CASSLALGGNYGYTF. Full variable domain (rest looked up from reference TRBV13 and TRBJ1-2): AAGVIQSPRHLIKEKRETATLKCYPIPRHDTVYWYQQGPGQDPQFLISFYEKMQSDKGSIPDRFSAQQFSDYHSELNMSSLELGDSALYFCASSLALGGNYGYTFGSGTRLTVV.

This clone showed up many times. The chain is built from TRBV9 and TRBJ1-4; 7 nucleotides align to TRBD1. The junction had 9 bases not matched to a gene; V was cut back by 5 bases and J by 5 bases. The CDR3 has 15 amino acids. Per germline, CDR1 SGDLS and CDR2 YYNGEE. The CDR3 DNA is TGTGCCAGCAGTTCAGGGGGGTCAAAGAATGAAAAACTGTTTTTT. Residues: CASSSGGSKNEKLFF. Combining the CDR3 with reference TRBV9 and TRBJ1-4 gives the whole variable domain DSGVTQTPKHLITATGQRVTLRCSPRSGDLSVYWYQQSLDQGLQFLIQYYNGEERAKGNILERFSAQQFPDLHSELNLSSLELGDSALYFCASSSGGSKNEKLFFGSGTQLSVL.